This T cell receptor beta chain was found in a study of memory CD4+ T cells and cytomegalovirus serostatus. On the study more broadly: Donors were healthy Belgian adults, some 10 CMV seropositive and about two dozen seronegative. General study results and limits: Suggested: most of the CMV-linked TCR signature lies in CD4+ memory cells. Of more than 150 reported CMV TCRbeta sequences, around 63 were found in memory CD4+ repertoires.

The sort gate was single viable CD3+CD4+CD8-CD45RO+ cells for memory CD4+ T cells. Donors' CMV status reflects serum IgG against pp150, pp28, p38, p52. Concerning this clone itself: Its antigen is not known.

This CDR3 region has 16 residues. J lost 7 bases, V lost 4 bases, and 12 bases had no gene match. Germline loops: CDR1 SQVTM, CDR2 ANQGSEA. Profiling relied on immunoSEQ multiplex PCR, and the TCRdb table lists in-frame clones only, not all of them. The sample carries about 58,000 clones, less than 85% recorded once. This chain joins TRBV29-1 and TRBJ2-1; 11 bases agree with TRBD2. Sequencing input: memory CD4+ T cells from blood. The receptor's source is an adult in good health and CMV-seronegative. Some clones in this sample may be carry-over from other donors' samples. The CDR3 DNA follows: TGCAGCGTTGCACCATTAGCGGGAGGGCCGTATAATGAGCAGTTCTTC. Its protein is CSVAPLAGGPYNEQFF.